This TCR beta chain derives from a study of molecular identifiers for immune sequencing clone quantification (dated by TCRdb to 2016 to 2018). Background on the whole study: For a replicate experiment, the RNA from either about 20,000 or 100,000 naive CD8 T cells was divided into five aliquots, and four of those aliquots went on to sequencing. This methods study benchmarked molecular-identifier clustering-based TCR repertoire sequencing (MIDCIRS) and TCR RNA copy counting, using CD8 T cells to do so.

The CDR3 contains 14 residues, cysteine and phenylalanine counted. Only the CDR3 part of the read is kept: 42 bases, read in frame from the first base. As encoded in the germline V gene, CDR1 is SGDLS while CDR2 is YYNGEE. V loses 0 bases of germline sequence and J loses 1 base, and the interval between the two ends is 8 bases. Libraries of naive CD8 T cells were built from about 20,000 to 1,000,000 sorted cells, with 10%, 30% or 50% of the purified RNA used. On a BD FACSAria II, naive CD8 T cells were FACS-sorted as CD8+CD4-CCR7+CD45RA+ and collected into RLT Plus buffer. Roughly ten TCR copies' worth of Jurkat RNA were spiked into about 20,000-1,000,000 naive CD8 T cell samples to test detection sensitivity. CD8 T cells were enriched with RosetteSep CD8+ T Cell Enrichment Cocktail and Ficoll-Paque, followed by ACK red cell lysis. Library method: PCR. The listed sequencing device is NextSeq 500. Bulk TCR libraries were prepared as previously described, using TCR primers listed in Table S5. Purification of total RNA was performed with the Qiagen AllPrep DNA/RNA kit. Before any analysis, reads coming from multiple sequencing runs of the same library were combined into one pool. In the source study's methods: Reads were retained only if an exact TCR constant sequence was present, and the retained reads were trimmed to 150 nt and grouped according to their 12-nt molecular barcodes. Reads in each barcode group were sub-clustered using a 15% Levenshtein threshold, and a quality-weighted consensus sequence was built for each RNA molecule. Non-functional sequences were removed, as were lower-count sequences one edit away from another. On the basis of fitting two negative binomial distributions, barcode sub-clusters with fewer than 20% of the maximum read count were discarded. TCRdb reprocessing: public reads trimmed at Q25 with fastp, clones called with MiXCR, in-frame beta chains kept. Here each entry gathers all rows of one CDR3 protein and keeps the most common genes and DNA. The V and J calls and clone size are TCRdb's, not the authors'. This sample has under 100,000 distinct CDR3 sequences in its table, and approximately 25% of those were observed once. Approximately 0.78% of the sample comes from the top ten.

As concerns this clonotype: What this receptor recognizes is not known. No much larger clonotype is one base removed from it; base qualities were not supplied.

On the study overall, not on this receptor specifically: Identical TCR molecules sharing a barcode could cause highly expanded clone sizes to be underestimated. The naive libraries included spiked-in Jurkat TCR RNA (fewer than eleven copies' worth), and this RNA is not part of the donor repertoire. Spiked-in Jurkat TCR RNA equal to a single cell's worth was reported to be detectable even within 1,100,000 naive CD8 T cells. When barcode sub-clustering was not used, chimeric consensus sequences inflated TCR diversity, with chimeras reaching as high as 47%. In CMV-specific effector cells, over 99% of molecules were held by clones above 20 RNA copies, whereas under 1% of molecules were held by such clones in naive cells. Modeling gave about 3.3 recovered TCR RNA copies per cell versus about ten by digital PCR, implying roughly 29% capture efficiency.

The chain is encoded by TRBV9 joined to TRBJ2-7; matching of 6 bases hints at TRBD2 as the D gene. Sequencing was carried out using naive CD8+ T cells from blood, with Jurkat cell RNA spiked in. Sample cell subset or site, as interpreted from the label and publication: FACS-sorted CD8+CD4-CCR7+CD45RA+ naive T cells. The receptor was isolated from a human donor in good health. Some libraries in this study had Jurkat cell RNA spiked in. The sequenced DNA: TGTGCCAGCAGCGTAGATCGGGGGTCCTACGAGCAGTACTTC. Its translation reads: CASSVDRGSYEQYF.